This T cell receptor (beta chain) derives from a study of early T cells in non-severe SARS-CoV-2 infection. About the research overall: With bulk RNA from unsorted whole blood as input, sequencing yielded unpaired chains. Study-wide findings and caveats: VDJdb matching, biased toward anti-spike CD8 responses, missed private and CD4 specificities.

Unique molecular identifiers (one per individual cDNA molecule) were attached. TCRdb reanalysed the 5' RACE reads using MiXCR and keeps one entry per CDR3 protein. The sample has about 33,000 distinct CDR3 sequences, around 5% seen once; the top ten hold 13% to 15%. This clonotype has only a few counts. Its antigen is as yet unknown. The sequence came from an adult who was a healthcare worker with PCR-confirmed SARS-CoV-2 infection or an uninfected control (not recorded which). Sequenced input: whole blood.

CDR3 residues: CASSERTSRTGNEQFF. As DNA, the CDR3 is TGTGCCAGCAGTGAAAGAACCTCCCGGACGGGGAATGAGCAGTTCTTC. The rearrangement uses TRBV2 and TRBJ2-1; D might be TRBD2 (5 bases). CDR3 size: 16 residues. V shed 2 bases and J shed 7 bases, with 18 bases lying between them. Germline CDR1 reads SNHLY; CDR2 reads FYNNEI.